This T cell receptor (beta chain) was found in a study of T cells in Graves' hyperthyroidism and ophthalmopathy. Amplified TCR beta CDR3 regions came from RNA transcripts. Initially, a first-round RT-PCR of the TCR CDR3 employed the HTBI primer set. TCRdb ran MiXCR on the multiplex PCR reads and lists one entry per CDR3 protein. The table has around 290,000 distinct CDR3 sequences, 10% to 15% seen once. A roughly 9.3 ml volume of fresh peripheral blood provided the PBMCs. This clonotype occurred many times. Germline-derived CDR1 and CDR2 are MDHEN and SYDVKM. Germline trimming cut 6 bases from V and 10 bases from J; bases unmatched to any gene: 12. This CDR3 spans 15 amino acids.

Sequenced material: blood. The V gene is TRBV28, the J gene TRBJ1-6, with 7 nucleotides matching TRBD1. The source is a woman aged 25 to 45 with Graves' hyperthyroidism that later progressed to Graves' ophthalmopathy. The CDR3 protein is CASRSMEGAKSPLHF. CDR3 coding DNA: TGTGCCAGCAGATCTATGGAGGGGGCTAAATCACCCCTCCACTTT.